The following is a TCR beta chain sequence with its context. The data derive from a study of blood T cell repertoires in COVID-19. Study details: Researchers got acute and convalescent COVID-19 samples from the United States, Italy and Spain. PBMCs, B-cell-depleted T cells, or T cells were the source of the cDNA or gDNA that made up the material.

This table comes from immunoSEQ multiplex PCR, and its TCRdb copy is limited to in-frame clones, with some not included. The sample records more than 85,000 clones, 82% being singletons. V dropped 3 bases and J dropped 3 bases, with 17 bases sitting between them. Germline loops: CDR1 LNHDA, CDR2 SQIVND (reference sequence). The CDR3 is 16 amino acids. V is TRBV19 and J is TRBJ1-2; tentatively, D is TRBD1 (5 bases). The sample consisted of peripheral blood. This sequence was found in a woman in her fifties or sixties with acute or convalescent COVID-19. In nucleotides, the CDR3 is TGTGCCAGTAGTATCGGTCGGCAGGGTGGGTACTATGGCTACACCTTC. This encodes CASSIGRQGGYYGYTF.